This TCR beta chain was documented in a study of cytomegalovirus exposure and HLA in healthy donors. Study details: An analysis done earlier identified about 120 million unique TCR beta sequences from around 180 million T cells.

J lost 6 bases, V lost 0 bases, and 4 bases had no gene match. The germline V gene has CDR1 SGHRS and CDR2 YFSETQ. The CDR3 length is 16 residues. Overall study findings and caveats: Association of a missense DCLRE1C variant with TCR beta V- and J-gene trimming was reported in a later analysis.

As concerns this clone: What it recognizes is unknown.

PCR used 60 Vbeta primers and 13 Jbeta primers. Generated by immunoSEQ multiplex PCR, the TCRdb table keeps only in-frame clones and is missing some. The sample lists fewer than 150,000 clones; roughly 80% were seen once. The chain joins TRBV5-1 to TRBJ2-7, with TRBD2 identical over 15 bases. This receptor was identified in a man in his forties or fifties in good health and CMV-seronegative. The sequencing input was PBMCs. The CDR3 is CASSLGTSGRASEQYF. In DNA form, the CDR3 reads TGCGCCAGCAGCTTGGGGACTAGCGGGAGGGCCTCCGAGCAGTACTTC.